This is a list of T cell receptor beta chains from one sample in a study of shared clonotypes between healthy human individuals. The protocol was immunoSEQ multiplex PCR, while the TCRdb copy is restricted to in-frame clones and leaves out a portion. The repertoire holds hundreds of thousands of clones, less than 85% seen once, with approximately 1.7% in the top ten. The material sequenced was memory CD4+ T cells sorted from blood. The source is a woman younger than 45 in good health. CDR3s include the opening cysteine and the closing phenylalanine or tryptophan. Fields, in order: V gene, D gene, clone size, J gene, CDR3 DNA, CDR3 protein. A D gene is named only where the DNA matches it firmly. Size values are once, few and many counts, or a class for expanded clones, and some rows have none.

v_call: TRBV2; d_call: -; clone_size: once; j_call: TRBJ1-5; cdr3_nt: TGTGCCAGCAGTGAGGACCTTAGCAATCAGCCCCAGCATTTT; cdr3_aa: CASSEDLSNQPQHF
v_call: TRBV6-1; d_call: -; clone_size: -; j_call: TRBJ1-3; cdr3_nt: TGTGCCAGCAGTGAATCCAGGGGTTTCTCTGGAAACACCATATATTTT; cdr3_aa: CASSESRGFSGNTIYF
v_call: TRBV5-1; d_call: -; clone_size: -; j_call: TRBJ1-5; cdr3_nt: TGCGCCAGCAGCTTGGCCCTTGGGGATCAGCCCCAGCATTTT; cdr3_aa: CASSLALGDQPQHF
v_call: TRBV29-1; d_call: TRBD2; clone_size: -; j_call: TRBJ2-5; cdr3_nt: TGCAGCGTTGTCACTAGCGGGAGCCAAGAGACCCAGTACTTC; cdr3_aa: CSVVTSGSQETQYF
v_call: TRBV2; d_call: -; clone_size: few; j_call: TRBJ2-1; cdr3_nt: TGTGCCAGCAGTGGTCGCCCTTCGGGGTCGAATGAGCAGTTCTTC; cdr3_aa: CASSGRPSGSNEQFF
v_call: TRBV5-1; d_call: -; clone_size: -; j_call: TRBJ2-3; cdr3_nt: TGCGCCAGCAGCTATGGGACGGTGGGAGATACGCAGTATTTT; cdr3_aa: CASSYGTVGDTQYF
v_call: TRBV19; d_call: TRBD2; clone_size: few; j_call: TRBJ2-1; cdr3_nt: TGTGCCAGTAGCAAGACTAGCGGACCCTACAATGAGCAGTTCTTC; cdr3_aa: CASSKTSGPYNEQFF
v_call: TRBV2; d_call: -; clone_size: -; j_call: TRBJ1-4; cdr3_nt: TGTGCCAGCTCCGTGAGGCCAACTAATGAAAAACTGTTTTTT; cdr3_aa: CASSVRPTNEKLFF
v_call: TRBV19; d_call: -; clone_size: -; j_call: TRBJ1-2; cdr3_nt: TGTGCCAGTAGTATCTATCGGTCCACGGCTAACTATGGCTACACCTTC; cdr3_aa: CASSIYRSTANYGYTF
v_call: TRBV18; d_call: TRBD1; clone_size: few; j_call: TRBJ1-2; cdr3_nt: TGTGCCAGCTCACCATCCCTTACAGGGGGCCATGGCTACACCTTC; cdr3_aa: CASSPSLTGGHGYTF
v_call: TRBV11-2; d_call: -; clone_size: -; j_call: TRBJ2-1; cdr3_nt: TGTGCCAGCGAACAGCGAGACTCCTACAATGAGCAGTTCTTC; cdr3_aa: CASEQRDSYNEQFF
v_call: TRBV5-5; d_call: -; clone_size: few; j_call: TRBJ1-1; cdr3_nt: TGTGCCAGCAGCTTGGCGGCCAGCCACACTGAAGCTTTCTTT; cdr3_aa: CASSLAASHTEAFF
v_call: TRBV6-6; d_call: -; clone_size: -; j_call: TRBJ2-7; cdr3_nt: TGTGCCAGCAGTGCCCGACAGCCAGCCTACGAGCAGTACTTC; cdr3_aa: CASSARQPAYEQYF
v_call: TRBV7-6; d_call: TRBD2; clone_size: -; j_call: TRBJ2-1; cdr3_nt: TGTGCCAGCAGCTTAGAGAGGACTAGCAATGAGCAGTTCTTC; cdr3_aa: CASSLERTSNEQFF
v_call: TRBV30; d_call: TRBD2; clone_size: many; j_call: TRBJ2-3; cdr3_nt: TGTGCCTGGAGGGGACTAGCGGGGACCACAGATACGCAGTATTTT; cdr3_aa: CAWRGLAGTTDTQYF
v_call: TRBV14; d_call: -; clone_size: -; j_call: TRBJ1-1; cdr3_nt: TGTGCCAGCAGCCAAGTCAGGGATACTGAAGCTTTCTTT; cdr3_aa: CASSQVRDTEAFF
v_call: TRBV7-6; d_call: TRBD2; clone_size: -; j_call: TRBJ2-2; cdr3_nt: TGTGCCAGCAGCAGATGGACTAGCGGGAGGACCGGGGAGCTGTTTTTT; cdr3_aa: CASSRWTSGRTGELFF
v_call: TRBV28; d_call: -; clone_size: -; j_call: TRBJ2-1; cdr3_nt: TGTGCAGGGGGGGCTAGCGGATACAATGAGCAGTTCTTC; cdr3_aa: CAGGASGYNEQFF
v_call: TRBV18; d_call: TRBD1; clone_size: -; j_call: TRBJ1-5; cdr3_nt: TGTGCCAGCTCACCTAGCCTAGACAGGGGGAATCAGCCCCAGCATTTT; cdr3_aa: CASSPSLDRGNQPQHF
v_call: TRBV29-1; d_call: TRBD2; clone_size: -; j_call: TRBJ2-1; cdr3_nt: TGCAGCTACCCTAGCGGGAGCTCCTACAATGAGCAGTTCTTC; cdr3_aa: CSYPSGSSYNEQFF
v_call: TRBV6-5; d_call: TRBD2; clone_size: -; j_call: TRBJ2-5; cdr3_nt: TGTGCCAGCAGTTACTTCTCTAGCGGGAGGTCGGAGACCCAGTACTTC; cdr3_aa: CASSYFSSGRSETQYF
v_call: TRBV5-1; d_call: -; clone_size: -; j_call: TRBJ1-6; cdr3_nt: TGCGCCAGCAGCTTGGAGACGGGGCCCCTCCACTTT; cdr3_aa: CASSLETGPLHF
v_call: TRBV6-1; d_call: -; clone_size: -; j_call: TRBJ2-7; cdr3_nt: TGTGCCAGCAGTTGGTCGTTGACGGAAACCTACGAGCAGTACTTC; cdr3_aa: CASSWSLTETYEQYF
v_call: TRBV2; d_call: -; clone_size: -; j_call: TRBJ2-3; cdr3_nt: TGTGCCAGCAGGGAAGGGCTAAGCACAGATACGCAGTATTTT; cdr3_aa: CASREGLSTDTQYF
v_call: TRBV19; d_call: -; clone_size: once; j_call: TRBJ2-4; cdr3_nt: TGTGCCACCGGGAGAGGGCAAGACAACATTCAGTACTTC; cdr3_aa: CATGRGQDNIQYF
v_call: TRBV4-2; d_call: -; clone_size: -; j_call: TRBJ2-7; cdr3_nt: TGTGCCAGCAGCCAAGATCTCCTCTACGAGCAGTACTTC; cdr3_aa: CASSQDLLYEQYF
v_call: TRBV5-5; d_call: -; clone_size: -; j_call: TRBJ1-1; cdr3_nt: TGTGCCAGCAGCTTGGTGGGTGGTAGGACTGAAGCTTTCTTT; cdr3_aa: CASSLVGGRTEAFF
v_call: TRBV27; d_call: TRBD2; clone_size: -; j_call: TRBJ2-2; cdr3_nt: TGTGCCAGCAGTTTAGTGGGACTAGCTGACGACGGCACCGGGGAGCTGTTTTTT; cdr3_aa: CASSLVGLADDGTGELFF
v_call: TRBV28; d_call: -; clone_size: -; j_call: TRBJ2-7; cdr3_nt: TGTGCCAGCAGCCGACTGGACGCCCCCTCCTACGAGCAGTACTTC; cdr3_aa: CASSRLDAPSYEQYF
v_call: TRBV6-5; d_call: -; clone_size: -; j_call: TRBJ1-1; cdr3_nt: TGTGCCAGCAGTTGGGGCAGGACTGAAGCTTTCTTT; cdr3_aa: CASSWGRTEAFF
v_call: TRBV19; d_call: -; clone_size: -; j_call: TRBJ1-2; cdr3_nt: TGTGCCAGTAGTACGGGACAACGGAATGGCTACACCTTC; cdr3_aa: CASSTGQRNGYTF
v_call: TRBV5-1; d_call: TRBD1; clone_size: few; j_call: TRBJ1-4; cdr3_nt: TGCGCCAGCAGCTTACAGGGGAGCGGGGAAAAACTGTTTTTT; cdr3_aa: CASSLQGSGEKLFF
v_call: TRBV28; d_call: -; clone_size: many; j_call: TRBJ1-5; cdr3_nt: TGTGCCAGCAGTGATCAGCCCCAGCATTTT; cdr3_aa: CASSDQPQHF
v_call: TRBV27; d_call: -; clone_size: -; j_call: TRBJ1-4; cdr3_nt: TGTGCCAGCAGTCCTTGGGAAACTGCTGAAAAACTGTTTTTT; cdr3_aa: CASSPWETAEKLFF
v_call: TRBV18; d_call: -; clone_size: -; j_call: TRBJ2-5; cdr3_nt: TGTGCCAGCTCCCTCAGCTACCAAGAGACCCAGTACTTC; cdr3_aa: CASSLSYQETQYF
v_call: TRBV28; d_call: -; clone_size: once; j_call: TRBJ2-7; cdr3_nt: TGTGCCAGCATCAACCGCGGCGGGACACCAAGATCCTACGAGCAGTACTTC; cdr3_aa: CASINRGGTPRSYEQYF
v_call: TRBV6-1; d_call: -; clone_size: once; j_call: TRBJ1-2; cdr3_nt: TGTGCCAGCAGGGGGGCCGGAGGAAGCTATGGCTACACCTTC; cdr3_aa: CASRGAGGSYGYTF
v_call: TRBV6-5; d_call: TRBD1; clone_size: -; j_call: TRBJ2-7; cdr3_nt: TGTGCCAGCAGCCCAGACAGGGGGGTCTACGAGCAGTACTTC; cdr3_aa: CASSPDRGVYEQYF
v_call: TRBV7-9; d_call: -; clone_size: few; j_call: TRBJ2-5; cdr3_nt: TGTGCCAGCAGCCAATGGGGGAAAGGCCCCCAAGAGACCCAGTACTTC; cdr3_aa: CASSQWGKGPQETQYF
v_call: TRBV5-1; d_call: TRBD2; clone_size: many; j_call: TRBJ2-3; cdr3_nt: TGCGCCAGCAGCCCCGGGACTATCACAGATACGCAGTATTTT; cdr3_aa: CASSPGTITDTQYF
v_call: TRBV2; d_call: -; clone_size: once; j_call: TRBJ2-7; cdr3_nt: TGTGCCAGCAACGAATGGGACACAACCTACGAGCAGTACTTC; cdr3_aa: CASNEWDTTYEQYF
v_call: TRBV28; d_call: TRBD2; clone_size: -; j_call: TRBJ2-7; cdr3_nt: TGTGCCAGCAGGTGGACTAGCGGGGACGAGCAGTACTTC; cdr3_aa: CASRWTSGDEQYF